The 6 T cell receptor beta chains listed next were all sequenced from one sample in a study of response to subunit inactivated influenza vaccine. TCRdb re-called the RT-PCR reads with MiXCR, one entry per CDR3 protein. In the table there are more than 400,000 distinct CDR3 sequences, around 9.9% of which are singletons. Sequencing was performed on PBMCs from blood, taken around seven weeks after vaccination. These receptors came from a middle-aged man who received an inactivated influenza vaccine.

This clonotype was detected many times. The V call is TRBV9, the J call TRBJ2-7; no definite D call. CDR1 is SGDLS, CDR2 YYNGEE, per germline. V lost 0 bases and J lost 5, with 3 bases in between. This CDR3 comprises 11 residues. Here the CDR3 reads CASSVGNEQYF. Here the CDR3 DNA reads TGTGCCAGCAGCGTAGGCAACGAGCAGTACTTC.

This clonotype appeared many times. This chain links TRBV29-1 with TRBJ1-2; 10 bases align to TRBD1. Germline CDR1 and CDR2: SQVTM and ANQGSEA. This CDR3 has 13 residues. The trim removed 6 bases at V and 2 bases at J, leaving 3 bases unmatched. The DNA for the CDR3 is TGCAGCGTCGGACAGGGGGGGAACTATGGCTACACCTTC. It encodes CSVGQGGNYGYTF.

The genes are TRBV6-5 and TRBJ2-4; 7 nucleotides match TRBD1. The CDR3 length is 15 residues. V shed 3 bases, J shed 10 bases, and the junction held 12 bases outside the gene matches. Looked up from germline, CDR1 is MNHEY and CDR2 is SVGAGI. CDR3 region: CASSYTGTAGPIQYF. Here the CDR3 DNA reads TGTGCCAGCAGTTATACCGGGACAGCTGGCCCGATTCAGTACTTC.

In nucleotides, the CDR3 is TGTGCCATCAGTGCGACTAGCGGGATCTACAATGAGCAGTTCTTC. Protein product: CAISATSGIYNEQFF. This chain joins TRBV10-3 and TRBJ2-1, with 11 bases identical to TRBD2. CDR3 size: 15 residues. The trim removed 4 bases at V and 3 bases at J, leaving 2 bases unmatched. CDR1 and CDR2 (germline): ENHRY, SYGVKD.

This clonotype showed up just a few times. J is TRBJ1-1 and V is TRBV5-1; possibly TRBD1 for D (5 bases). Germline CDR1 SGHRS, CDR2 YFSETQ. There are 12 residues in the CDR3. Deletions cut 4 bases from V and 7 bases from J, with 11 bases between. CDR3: CASSIWDGEAFF. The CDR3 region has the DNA TGCGCCAGCAGCATCTGGGACGGTGAAGCTTTCTTT.

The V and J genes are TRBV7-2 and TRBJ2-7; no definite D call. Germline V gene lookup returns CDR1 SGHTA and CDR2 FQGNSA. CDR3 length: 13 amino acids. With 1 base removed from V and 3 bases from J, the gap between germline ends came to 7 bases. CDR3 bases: TGTGCCAGCAGCTTAGTCGGCATCTACGAGCAGTACTTC. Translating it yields CASSLVGIYEQYF.